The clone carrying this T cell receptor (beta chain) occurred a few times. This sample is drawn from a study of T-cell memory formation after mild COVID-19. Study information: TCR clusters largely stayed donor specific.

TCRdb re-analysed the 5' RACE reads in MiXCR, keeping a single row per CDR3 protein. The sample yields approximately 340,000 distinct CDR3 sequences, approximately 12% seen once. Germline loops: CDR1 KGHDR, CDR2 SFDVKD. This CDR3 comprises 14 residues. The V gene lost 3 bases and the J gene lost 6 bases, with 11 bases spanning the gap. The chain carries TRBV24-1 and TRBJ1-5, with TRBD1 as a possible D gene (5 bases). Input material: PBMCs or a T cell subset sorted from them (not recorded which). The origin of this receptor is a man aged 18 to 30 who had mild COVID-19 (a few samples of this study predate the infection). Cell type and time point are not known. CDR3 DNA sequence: TGTGCCACCAGTGATGCCCGGGGGTCTCAGCCCCAGCATTTT. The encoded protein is CATSDARGSQPQHF.